This T cell receptor (beta chain) was retrieved from a study of response to subunit inactivated influenza vaccine (dated by TCRdb to between 2017 and 2018). Broadly, across the study: Deep quantitative profiling of the T cell receptor repertoire was used in the study to follow responses to a trivalent subunit inactivated influenza vaccine.

This clonotype showed up many times. There is no known antigen for this receptor. Per-base qualities were not stored, and no clone one base away is much larger. The library was built by means of RT-PCR. Instrument on record: Illumina HiSeq 2500. TCRdb trimmed the raw reads at Q25, called clones with MiXCR and kept productive beta chains. Entries that share a CDR3 protein sequence are merged under the most common genes and DNA. This sample gives more than 550,000 distinct CDR3 sequences in total; approximately 10% of them show up just once. About 10% of the sample rests with the top ten. Taken from cysteine to phenylalanine, the CDR3 has 13 residues. Just the 39-base CDR3 DNA is kept, in frame starting at base 1. V is pared back by 8 bases and J by 1 base, with 11 bases lying between the germline termini. Overall results and qualifications from the work: It was suggested by the authors that each seasonal influenza vaccination may recruit only a limited number of new T cells.

In addition, the sample was reused for a study of T cells expressing NK-cell markers. The second paper further reports: 5'RACE template switching, by which a universal primer site and unique molecular identifiers were added, was used to make TCR beta cDNA libraries. In sorted CD3+CD56+NKG2C+, CD3+CD56+NKG2C- and CD3+CD56-NKG2C+ T-cell subsets from several donors, TCR beta-chain repertoires were profiled. Among the eight sequenced donors, only one was HCMV-seronegative, while the other seven were HCMV-seropositive. To restrict sorting to alphabetaTCR-expressing T cells, an anti-gammadeltaTCR antibody was added in several experiments. In more than five donors, the dominant CD3+CD56+NKG2C+ clonotypes were found to rank among the top 10 CD8+ clonotypes and to make up about 1.0-7.5% of CD8+ T cells. Those dominant clonotypes were again the most abundant among CD3+CD56-NKG2C+ cells in a handful of donors, at about 28.3-65%. Whether the expanded NKG2C-expressing T cell clones were specific for HCMV antigens remained unclear. The eight sequenced donors were randomly selected healthy volunteers, three men and five women. To determine HCMV serostatus, a commercial ELISA kit was used to detect HCMV-specific IgG in serum. Peripheral blood mononuclear cells were isolated from blood by Ficoll density gradient centrifugation. For over five donors, bulk peripheral blood T-cell repertoires were additionally sequenced from unsorted PBMC. cDNA synthesis was primed from the TCR beta constant segment, followed by two successive PCR amplification steps. Libraries were sequenced as 2 x 150 bp reads on Illumina HiSeq 2000/2500, MiSeq or NextSeq. Reads were demultiplexed and grouped by UMI with MIGEC, and clonotypes were assembled and quantified with MiTCR. Only TCR cDNA sequences supported by at least two reads were kept to exclude erroneous sequences. The tcR package was used for downstream repertoire analysis, with clonotypes matched between fractions based on CDR3 nucleotide sequence plus V segment. VDJmatch was used to annotate antigen specificity against VDJdb, with one amino acid substitution in CDR3 allowed.

This TCR was recovered from a man aged 45-60 years who received an inactivated influenza vaccine. Donor details come from another sample of the same person, matched by shared clones. The chain is encoded by TRBV12-3 or TRBV12-4 joined to TRBJ2-5; no D segment can be confidently identified. This specimen consisted of PBMCs from blood, obtained on the day of vaccination. The DNA sequence follows: TGTGCCAGCCAGGCAATCCCCCAAGAGACCCAGTACTTC. Translated, it gives CASQAIPQETQYF.